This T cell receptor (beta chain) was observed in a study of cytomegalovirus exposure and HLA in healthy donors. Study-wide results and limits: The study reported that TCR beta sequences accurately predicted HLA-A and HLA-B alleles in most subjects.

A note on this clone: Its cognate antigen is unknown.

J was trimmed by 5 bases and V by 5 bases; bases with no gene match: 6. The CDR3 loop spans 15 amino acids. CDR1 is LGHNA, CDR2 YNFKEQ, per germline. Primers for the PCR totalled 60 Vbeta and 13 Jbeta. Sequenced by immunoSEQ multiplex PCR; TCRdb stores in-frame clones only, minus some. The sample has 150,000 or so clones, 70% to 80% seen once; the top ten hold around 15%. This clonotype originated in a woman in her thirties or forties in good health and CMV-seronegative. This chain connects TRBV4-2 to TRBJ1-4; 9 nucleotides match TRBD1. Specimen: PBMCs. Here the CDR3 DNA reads TGTGCCAGCAGCAAAACGGACAGGGGAAATGAAAAACTGTTTTTT. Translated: CASSKTDRGNEKLFF.